The subject of this entry is one TCR beta chain. The target antigen is unknown. Treatment defined: oral pan-JAK inhibitor, 5-10 mg twice daily. Alopecia areata patients provided lesional scalp punch biopsies and peripheral blood. This sample was taken from a study of CD8+ T cells in alopecia areata. Background on the study: Treated patients' severity was scored by percentage of affected scalp area.

Study outcomes and limitations: Tofacitinib produced a significant decrease in scalp clonality and in expanded CD8+ clones among the top 100. There were also resident alphabeta T cells of normal skin sequenced in scalp samples.

Investigators isolated RNA and reverse transcribed it into cDNA to act as the sequencing template. Generated by immunoSEQ multiplex PCR, the TCRdb table keeps only in-frame clones and is missing some. This table holds 150,000 to 200,000 clones, around 60% found once. The source is a human donor with alopecia areata. This specimen consisted of CD4+ T cells sorted from blood, obtained between weeks 49 and 50, from a patient treated with tofacitinib.

CDR3 in amino acids: CASSRASTGSANVLTF. CDR3 nucleotide sequence: TGCGCCAGCAGCAGAGCTAGTACCGGCTCCGCCAACGTCCTGACTTTC. The rearrangement uses TRBV5-1 and TRBJ2-6, with D unclear. In germline, CDR1 is SGHRS, CDR2 YFSETQ. The V and J ends lost 4 bases and 7 bases respectively, with 18 bases between them. The CDR3 loop spans 16 amino acids.